This T cell receptor (beta chain) derives from a study of blood T cell repertoires in COVID-19. Study at large: Samples taken during acute and convalescent COVID-19 were collected in the United States, Italy and Spain. PBMCs, B-cell-depleted T cells, or T cells provided the cDNA or gDNA that made up the material.

This clone was found once. Original methodology: Cell counts per sample came from amplifying reference gene primers. The method was immunoSEQ multiplex PCR; TCRdb's version includes in-frame clones alone and lacks a portion of them. The V and J calls and the clone size are those of that table, but D and trimming were determined from the DNA. The sample shows 450,000 to 500,000 clones, 70% to 90% of them seen only once. The receptor comes from a human donor in a cohort sampled during active COVID-19. The specimen was peripheral blood.

In nucleotides, the CDR3 is TGCGCCAGCAGCTTGGAAGTAGGGGGCTCTGGCTACACCTTC. Protein: CASSLEVGGSGYTF. The chain couples TRBV5-1 to TRBJ1-2; 7 bases agree with TRBD1. CDR3 length: 14 amino acids. With V trimmed by 0 bases and J by 7 bases, 6 bases remained unmatched. Germline values: CDR1 SGHRS, CDR2 YFSETQ.